The rows below give T cell receptor beta chains drawn from one sample of a study of beta chain features in type 1 diabetes. The method was immunoSEQ multiplex PCR; TCRdb's version includes in-frame clones alone and lacks a portion of them. Among 130,000 to 150,000 clones listed, approximately 52% were seen once. The sample taken for sequencing was Tregs from blood. The receptors were sampled from a young man in good health. CDR3s include the opening cysteine and the closing phenylalanine or tryptophan. D genes are given only for firm matches. Part of the rows lack a size; the others show once, few, many or a class for expanded clones.

V	size	J	D	length	DNA	CDR3
TRBV7-6	.	TRBJ1-1	.	14	TGTGCCAGCAGCTTAGTACTACTGAACACTGAAGCTTTCTTT	CASSLVLLNTEAFF
TRBV6-5	.	TRBJ2-1	TRBD2	16	TGTGCCAGCAGTTCACTAGCGGGAGGGCGCTACAATGAGCAGTTCTTC	CASSSLAGGRYNEQFF
TRBV7-8	once	TRBJ2-7	.	15	TGTGCCAGCAGCTGGGTTCATGTGGCGGGTCACGAGCAGTACTTC	CASSWVHVAGHEQYF
TRBV5-1	.	TRBJ2-1	.	13	TGCGCCAGCAGTCCTCGACAGCCGGCTGAGCAGTTCTTC	CASSPRQPAEQFF
TRBV19	.	TRBJ1-2	.	14	TGTGCCAGTAGTTCGACGTGGACAGTCTATGGCTACACCTTC	CASSSTWTVYGYTF
TRBV7-2	.	TRBJ2-7	TRBD2	14	TGTGCCAGCAGCTTCGGACTAGCGTTCTACGAGCAGTACTTC	CASSFGLAFYEQYF
TRBV28	.	TRBJ1-2	.	14	TGTGCCAGCAGTTTAAAGAGATCCCTCGGTGGCTACACCTTC	CASSLKRSLGGYTF
TRBV11-2	.	TRBJ1-1	.	14	TGTGCCAGCAGCTTAGTAGGACAGTACACTGAAGCTTTCTTT	CASSLVGQYTEAFF
TRBV4-1	.	TRBJ1-2	TRBD1	15	TGCGCCAGCAGACTGCTTTCAGGGACAGACTATGGCTACACCTTC	CASRLLSGTDYGYTF
TRBV7-8	few	TRBJ1-2	.	15	TGTGCCAGCAGCTTAGGGGCAGCAACTAACTATGGCTACACCTTC	CASSLGAATNYGYTF
TRBV5-1	.	TRBJ2-1	TRBD2	16	TGCGCCAGCAGCCGTGATAGCGGGGGGTCCTACAATGAGCAGTTCTTC	CASSRDSGGSYNEQFF
TRBV9	.	TRBJ2-5	TRBD2	15	TGTGCCAGCAGCGCCGGGGGGGGGTACCAAGAGACCCAGTACTTC	CASSAGGGYQETQYF
TRBV29-1	.	TRBJ2-3	.	13	TGCAGCGTTGATAGACAGAGCACAGATACGCAGTATTTT	CSVDRQSTDTQYF
TRBV30	few	TRBJ2-7	TRBD2	15	TGTGCCTGCCACAAGGGGCTAGCGGGAGCAGGGGAGCAGTACTTC	CACHKGLAGAGEQYF
TRBV7-9	.	TRBJ2-7	TRBD2	15	TGTGCCAGCAGCCGAACTAGCGGGGCTTCCTACGAGCAGTACTTC	CASSRTSGASYEQYF
TRBV19	.	TRBJ1-5	.	13	TGTGCCAGTAGTATAGGTGGGAGTCAGCCCCAGCATTTT	CASSIGGSQPQHF
TRBV28	.	TRBJ2-7	TRBD2	16	TGTGCCAGCACCCTTTTTGCCAGCGGGGGGGGCTACGAGCAGTACTTC	CASTLFASGGGYEQYF
TRBV7-2	few	TRBJ1-5	.	13	TGTGCCAGCAGCCAGCGACCCAATCAGCCCCAGCATTTT	CASSQRPNQPQHF